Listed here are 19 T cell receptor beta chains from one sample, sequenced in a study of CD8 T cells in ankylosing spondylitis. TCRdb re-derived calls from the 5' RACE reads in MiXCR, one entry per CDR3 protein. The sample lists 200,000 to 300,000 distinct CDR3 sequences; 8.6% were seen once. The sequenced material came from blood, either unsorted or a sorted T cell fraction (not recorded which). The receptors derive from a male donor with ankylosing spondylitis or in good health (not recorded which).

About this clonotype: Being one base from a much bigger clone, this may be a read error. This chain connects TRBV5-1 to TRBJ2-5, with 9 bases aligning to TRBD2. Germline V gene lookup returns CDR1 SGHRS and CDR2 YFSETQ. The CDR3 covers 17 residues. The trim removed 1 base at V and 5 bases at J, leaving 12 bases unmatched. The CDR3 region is CASSLTGQAGGYETQYF. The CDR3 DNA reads TGCGCCAGCAGCTTGACGGGACAAGCGGGAGGATATGAGACCCAGTACTTC.

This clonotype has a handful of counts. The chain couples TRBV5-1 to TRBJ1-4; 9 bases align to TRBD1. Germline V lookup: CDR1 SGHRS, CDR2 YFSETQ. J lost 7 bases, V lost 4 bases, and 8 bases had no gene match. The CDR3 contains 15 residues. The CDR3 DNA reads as TGCGCCAGCAGCCCTCTCGACAGGGGGGGTGAAAAACTGTTTTTT. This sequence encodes CASSPLDRGGEKLFF.

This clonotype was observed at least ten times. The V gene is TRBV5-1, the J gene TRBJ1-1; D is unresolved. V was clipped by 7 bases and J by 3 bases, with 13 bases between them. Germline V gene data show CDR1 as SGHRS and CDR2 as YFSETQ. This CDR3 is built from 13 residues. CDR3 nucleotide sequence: TGCGCCAGCCGGGTGGTCCCCGACACTGAAGCTTTCTTT. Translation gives CASRVVPDTEAFF.

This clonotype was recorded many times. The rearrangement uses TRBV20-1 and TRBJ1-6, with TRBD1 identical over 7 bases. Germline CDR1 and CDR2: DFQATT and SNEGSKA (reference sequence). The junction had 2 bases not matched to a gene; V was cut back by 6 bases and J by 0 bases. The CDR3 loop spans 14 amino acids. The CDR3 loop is CSARDSSYNSPLHF. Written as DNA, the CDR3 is TGCAGTGCCCGGGACAGCTCCTATAATTCACCCCTCCACTTT.

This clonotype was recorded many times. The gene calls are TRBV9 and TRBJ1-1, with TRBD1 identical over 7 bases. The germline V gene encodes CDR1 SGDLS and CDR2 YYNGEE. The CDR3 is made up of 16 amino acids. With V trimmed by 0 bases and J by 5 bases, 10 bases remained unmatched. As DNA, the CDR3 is TGTGCCAGCAGCGTAGTTGGGCCGGACAGGCCAACTGAAGCTTTCTTT. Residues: CASSVVGPDRPTEAFF. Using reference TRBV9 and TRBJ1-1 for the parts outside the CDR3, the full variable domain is DSGVTQTPKHLITATGQRVTLRCSPRSGDLSVYWYQQSLDQGLQFLIQYYNGEERAKGNILERFSAQQFPDLHSELNLSSLELGDSALYFCASSVVGPDRPTEAFFGQGTRLTVV.

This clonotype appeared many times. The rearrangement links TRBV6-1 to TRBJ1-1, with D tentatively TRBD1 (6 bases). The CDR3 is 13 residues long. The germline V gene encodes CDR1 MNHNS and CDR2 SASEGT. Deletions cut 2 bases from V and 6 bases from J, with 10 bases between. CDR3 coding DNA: TGTGCCAGCAGTGAAACAGGGAGCCCTGAAGCTTTCTTT. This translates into CASSETGSPEAFF.

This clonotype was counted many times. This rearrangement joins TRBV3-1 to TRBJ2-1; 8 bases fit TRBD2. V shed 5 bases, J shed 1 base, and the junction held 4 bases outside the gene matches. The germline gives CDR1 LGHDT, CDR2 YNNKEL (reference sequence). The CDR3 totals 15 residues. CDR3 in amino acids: CASSDTSGSYNEQFF. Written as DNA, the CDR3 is TGTGCCAGCAGCGATACTAGCGGATCCTACAATGAGCAGTTCTTC.

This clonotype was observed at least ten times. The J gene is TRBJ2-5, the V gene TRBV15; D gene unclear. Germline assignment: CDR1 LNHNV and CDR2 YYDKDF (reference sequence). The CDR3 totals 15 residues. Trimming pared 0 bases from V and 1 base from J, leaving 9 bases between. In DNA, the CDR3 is TGTGCCACCAGCAGAGATAGAGTAGTCCAAGAGACCCAGTACTTC. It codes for CATSRDRVVQETQYF.

CDR3 region: CASSPRGEGYGYTF. CDR3 sequence (DNA): TGTGCCAGCAGTCCCAGGGGGGAAGGCTATGGCTACACCTTC. The V and J genes are TRBV12-3 or TRBV12-4 and TRBJ1-2, with 7 nucleotides matching TRBD1. The CDR3 is made up of 14 amino acids. V shed 5 bases and J 4 bases; nucleotides not matched to a gene: 7.

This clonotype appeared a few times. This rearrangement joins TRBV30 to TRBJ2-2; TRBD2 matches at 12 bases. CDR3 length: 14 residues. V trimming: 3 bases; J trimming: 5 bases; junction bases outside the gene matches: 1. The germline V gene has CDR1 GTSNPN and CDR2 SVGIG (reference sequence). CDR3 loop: CAWRLAGGTGELFF. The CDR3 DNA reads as TGTGCCTGGAGGCTAGCGGGAGGGACCGGGGAGCTGTTTTTT.

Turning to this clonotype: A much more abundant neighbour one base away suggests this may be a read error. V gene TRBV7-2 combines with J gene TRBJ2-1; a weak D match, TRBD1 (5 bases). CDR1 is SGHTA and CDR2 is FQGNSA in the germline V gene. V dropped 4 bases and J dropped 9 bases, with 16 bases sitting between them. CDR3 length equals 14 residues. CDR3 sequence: CASSYRPDDSEQFF. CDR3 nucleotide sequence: TGTGCCAGCAGCTACAGGCCAGATGACAGTGAGCAGTTCTTC.

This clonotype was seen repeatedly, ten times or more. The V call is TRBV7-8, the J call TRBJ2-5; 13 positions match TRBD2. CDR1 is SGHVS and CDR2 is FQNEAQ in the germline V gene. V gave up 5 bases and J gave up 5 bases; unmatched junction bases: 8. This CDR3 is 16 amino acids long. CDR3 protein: CASSPGTSGKSETQYF. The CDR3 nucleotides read TGTGCCAGCAGCCCCGGGACTAGCGGGAAGTCGGAGACCCAGTACTTC.

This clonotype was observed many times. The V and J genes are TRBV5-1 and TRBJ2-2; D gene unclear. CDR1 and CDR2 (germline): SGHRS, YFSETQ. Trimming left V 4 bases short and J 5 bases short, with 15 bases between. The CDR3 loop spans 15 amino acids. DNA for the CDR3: TGCGCCAGCAGCAGATCGCGTAGTTTAACCGGGGAGCTGTTTTTT. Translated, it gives CASSRSRSLTGELFF.

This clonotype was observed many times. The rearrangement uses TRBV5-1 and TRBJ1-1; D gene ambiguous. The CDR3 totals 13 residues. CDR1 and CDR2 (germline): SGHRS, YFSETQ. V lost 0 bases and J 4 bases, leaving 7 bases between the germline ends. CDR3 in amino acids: CASSLAFGTEAFF. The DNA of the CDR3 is TGCGCCAGCAGCTTGGCGTTCGGCACTGAAGCTTTCTTT.

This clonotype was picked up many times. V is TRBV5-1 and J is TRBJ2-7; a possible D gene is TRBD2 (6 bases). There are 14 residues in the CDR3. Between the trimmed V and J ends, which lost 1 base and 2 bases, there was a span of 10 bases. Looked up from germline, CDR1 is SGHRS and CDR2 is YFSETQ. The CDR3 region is CASSLREFAYEQYF. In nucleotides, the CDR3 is TGCGCCAGCAGCTTGCGGGAGTTTGCCTACGAGCAGTACTTC. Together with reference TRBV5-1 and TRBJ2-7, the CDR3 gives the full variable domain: KAGVTQTPRYLIKTRGQQVTLSCSPISGHRSVSWYQQTPGQGLQFLFEYFSETQRNKGNFPGRFSGRQFSNSRSEMNVSTLELGDSALYLCASSLREFAYEQYFGPGTRLTVT.

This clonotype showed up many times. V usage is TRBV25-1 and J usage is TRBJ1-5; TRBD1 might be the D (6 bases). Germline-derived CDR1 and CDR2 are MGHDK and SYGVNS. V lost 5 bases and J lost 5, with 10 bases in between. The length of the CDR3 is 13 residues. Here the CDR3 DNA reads TGTGCCAGCAGTACAGGGTTGTATCAGCCCCAGCATTTT. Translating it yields CASSTGLYQPQHF. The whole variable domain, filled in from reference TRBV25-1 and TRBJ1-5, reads EADIYQTPRYLVIGTGKKITLECSQTMGHDKMYWYQQDPGMELHLIHYSYGVNSTEKGDLSSESTVSRIRTEHFPLTLESARPSHTSQYLCASSTGLYQPQHFGDGTRLSIL.

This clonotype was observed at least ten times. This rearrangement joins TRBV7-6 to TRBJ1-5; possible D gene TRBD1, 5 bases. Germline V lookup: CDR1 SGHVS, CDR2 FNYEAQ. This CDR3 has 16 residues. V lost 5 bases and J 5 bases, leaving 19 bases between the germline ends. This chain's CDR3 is CASSPIDVREDQPQHF. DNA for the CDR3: TGTGCCAGCAGCCCTATCGACGTCAGGGAGGATCAGCCCCAGCATTTT.

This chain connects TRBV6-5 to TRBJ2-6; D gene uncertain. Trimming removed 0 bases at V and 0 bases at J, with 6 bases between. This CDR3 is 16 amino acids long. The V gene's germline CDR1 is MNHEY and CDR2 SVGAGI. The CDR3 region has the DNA TGTGCCAGCAGTTACTCGGCGACCTCTGGGGCCAACGTCCTGACTTTC. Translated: CASSYSATSGANVLTF.

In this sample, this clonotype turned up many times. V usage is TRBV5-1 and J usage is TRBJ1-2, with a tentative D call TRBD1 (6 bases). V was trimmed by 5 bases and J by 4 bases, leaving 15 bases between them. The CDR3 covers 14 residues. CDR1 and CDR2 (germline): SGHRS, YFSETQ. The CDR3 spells CASRQPGQGYGYTF. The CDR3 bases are TGCGCCAGCAGACAGCCGGGACAAGGCTATGGCTACACCTTC.